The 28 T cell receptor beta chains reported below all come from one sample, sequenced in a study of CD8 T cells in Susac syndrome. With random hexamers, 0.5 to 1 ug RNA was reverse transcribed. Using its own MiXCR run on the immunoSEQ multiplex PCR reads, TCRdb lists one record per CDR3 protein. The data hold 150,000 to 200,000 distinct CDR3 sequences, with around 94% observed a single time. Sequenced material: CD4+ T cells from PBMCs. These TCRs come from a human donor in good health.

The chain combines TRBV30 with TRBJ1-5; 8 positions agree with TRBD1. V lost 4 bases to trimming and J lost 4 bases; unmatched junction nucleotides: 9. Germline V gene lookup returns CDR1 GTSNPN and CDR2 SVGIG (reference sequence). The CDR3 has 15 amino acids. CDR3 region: CAWTAGDRPNQPQHF. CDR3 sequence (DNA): TGTGCCTGGACTGCGGGGGACAGGCCGAATCAGCCCCAGCATTTT.

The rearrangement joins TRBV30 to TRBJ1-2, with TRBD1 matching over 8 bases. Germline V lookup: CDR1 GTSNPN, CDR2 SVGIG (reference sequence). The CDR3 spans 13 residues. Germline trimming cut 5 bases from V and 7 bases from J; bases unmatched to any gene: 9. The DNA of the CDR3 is TGTGCCTGGCTCTTAACCGACAGGGGTGGCTACACCTTC. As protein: CAWLLTDRGGYTF.

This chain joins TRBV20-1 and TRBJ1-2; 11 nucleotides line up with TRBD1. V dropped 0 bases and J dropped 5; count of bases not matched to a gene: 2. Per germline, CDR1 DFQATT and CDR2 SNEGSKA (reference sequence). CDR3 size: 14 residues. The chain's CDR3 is CSAREGTGGYGYTF. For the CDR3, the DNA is TGCAGTGCTAGAGAGGGGACAGGGGGTTATGGCTACACCTTC.

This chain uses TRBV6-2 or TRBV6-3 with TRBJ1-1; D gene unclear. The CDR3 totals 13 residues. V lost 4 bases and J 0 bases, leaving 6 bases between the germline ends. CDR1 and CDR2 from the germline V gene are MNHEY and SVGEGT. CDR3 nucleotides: TGTGCCAGCAGTTGGCGGATGAACACTGAAGCTTTCTTT. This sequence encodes CASSWRMNTEAFF.

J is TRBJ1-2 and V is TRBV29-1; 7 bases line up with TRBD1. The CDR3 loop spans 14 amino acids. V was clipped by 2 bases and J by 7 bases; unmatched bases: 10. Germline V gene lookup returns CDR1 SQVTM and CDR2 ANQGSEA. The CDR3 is CSVESGTDRVGYTF. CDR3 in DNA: TGCAGCGTTGAATCCGGGACAGACAGGGTTGGCTACACCTTC.

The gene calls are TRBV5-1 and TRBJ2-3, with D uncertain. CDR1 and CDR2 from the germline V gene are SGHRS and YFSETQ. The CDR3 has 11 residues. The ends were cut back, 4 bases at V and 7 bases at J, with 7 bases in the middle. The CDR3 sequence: CASSNRNTQYF. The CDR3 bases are TGCGCCAGCAGCAATAGAAATACGCAGTATTTT.

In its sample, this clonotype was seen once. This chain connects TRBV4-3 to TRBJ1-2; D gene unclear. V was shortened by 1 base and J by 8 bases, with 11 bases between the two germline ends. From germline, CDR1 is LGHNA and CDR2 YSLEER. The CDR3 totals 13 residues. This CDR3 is CASSQVGRAGYTF. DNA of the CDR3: TGCGCCAGCAGCCAAGTGGGTAGGGCGGGCTACACCTTC.

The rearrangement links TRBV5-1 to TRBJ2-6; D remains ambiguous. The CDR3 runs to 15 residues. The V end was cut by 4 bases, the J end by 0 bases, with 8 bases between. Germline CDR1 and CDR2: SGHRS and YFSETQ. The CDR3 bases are TGCGCCAGCAGCGTTACAGCCTCTGGGGCCAACGTCCTGACTTTC. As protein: CASSVTASGANVLTF. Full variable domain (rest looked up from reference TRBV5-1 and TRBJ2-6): KAGVTQTPRYLIKTRGQQVTLSCSPISGHRSVSWYQQTPGQGLQFLFEYFSETQRNKGNFPGRFSGRQFSNSRSEMNVSTLELGDSALYLCASSVTASGANVLTFGAGSRLTVL.

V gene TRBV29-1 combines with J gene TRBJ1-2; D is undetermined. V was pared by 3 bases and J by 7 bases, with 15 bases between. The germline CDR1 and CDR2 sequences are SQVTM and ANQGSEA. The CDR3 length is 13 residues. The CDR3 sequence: CSVEVQTGSGYTF. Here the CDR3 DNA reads TGCAGCGTTGAGGTCCAGACCGGGAGTGGCTACACCTTC.

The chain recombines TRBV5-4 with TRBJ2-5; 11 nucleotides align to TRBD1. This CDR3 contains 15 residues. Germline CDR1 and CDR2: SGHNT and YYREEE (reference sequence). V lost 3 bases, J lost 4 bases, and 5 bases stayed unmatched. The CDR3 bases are TGTGCCAGCAGCTCTTCCGGGACAGGGGGAGAGACCCAGTACTTC. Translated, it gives CASSSSGTGGETQYF. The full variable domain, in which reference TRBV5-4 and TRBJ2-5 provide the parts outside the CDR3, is ETGVTQSPTHLIKTRGQQVTLRCSSQSGHNTVSWYQQALGQGPQFIFQYYREEENGRGNFPPRFSGLQFPNYSSELNVNALELDDSALYLCASSSSGTGGETQYFGPGTRLLVL.

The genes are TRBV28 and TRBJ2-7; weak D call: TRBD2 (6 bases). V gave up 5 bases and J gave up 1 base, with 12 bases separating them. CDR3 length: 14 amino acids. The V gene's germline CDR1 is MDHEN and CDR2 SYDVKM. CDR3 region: CASSRFGGSYEQYF. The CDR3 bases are TGTGCCAGCAGTCGTTTCGGGGGTTCCTACGAGCAGTACTTC.

The CDR3 DNA is TGCGCCAGCAGCCAAGAATCAGGAAACACCATATATTTT. This codes for CASSQESGNTIYF. This sequence joins TRBV4-1 and TRBJ1-3; D uncertain. Germline CDR1 is MGHRA and CDR2 is YSYEKL. The V gene lost 0 bases and the J gene lost 4 bases, with 4 bases spanning the gap. The CDR3 consists of 13 residues.

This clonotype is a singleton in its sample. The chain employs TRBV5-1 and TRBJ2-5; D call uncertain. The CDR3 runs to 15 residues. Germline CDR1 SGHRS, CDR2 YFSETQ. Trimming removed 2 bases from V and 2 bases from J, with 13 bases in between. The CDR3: CASSFPESGQETQYF. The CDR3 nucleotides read TGCGCCAGCAGCTTCCCGGAGAGTGGTCAAGAGACCCAGTACTTC.

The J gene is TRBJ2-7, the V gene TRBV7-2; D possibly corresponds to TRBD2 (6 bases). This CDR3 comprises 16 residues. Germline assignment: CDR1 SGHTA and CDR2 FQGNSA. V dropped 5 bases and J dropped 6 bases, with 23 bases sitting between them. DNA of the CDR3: TGTGCCAGCAGCCCAACGGGACTCCCCACGCAGGGCGAGCAGTACTTC. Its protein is CASSPTGLPTQGEQYF.

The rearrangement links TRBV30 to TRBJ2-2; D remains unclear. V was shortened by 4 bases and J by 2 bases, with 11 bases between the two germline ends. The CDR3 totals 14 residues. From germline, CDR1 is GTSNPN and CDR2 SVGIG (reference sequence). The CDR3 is CAWMQDGNTGELFF. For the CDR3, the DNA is TGTGCCTGGATGCAGGACGGAAACACCGGGGAGCTGTTTTTT.

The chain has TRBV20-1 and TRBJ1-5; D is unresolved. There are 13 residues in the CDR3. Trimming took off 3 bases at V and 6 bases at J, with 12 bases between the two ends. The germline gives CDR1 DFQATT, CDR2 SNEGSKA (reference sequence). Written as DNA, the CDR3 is TGCAGTGCTAGCGGGAGCGAGGTTCAGCCCCAGCATTTT. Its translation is CSASGSEVQPQHF.

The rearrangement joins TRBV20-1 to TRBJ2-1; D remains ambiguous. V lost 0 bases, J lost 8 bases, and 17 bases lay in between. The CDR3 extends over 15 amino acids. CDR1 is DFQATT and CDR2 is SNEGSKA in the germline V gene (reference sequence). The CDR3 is CSARDRRRSTHEQFF. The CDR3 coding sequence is TGCAGTGCTAGAGATAGGCGGCGTAGTACCCATGAGCAGTTCTTC.

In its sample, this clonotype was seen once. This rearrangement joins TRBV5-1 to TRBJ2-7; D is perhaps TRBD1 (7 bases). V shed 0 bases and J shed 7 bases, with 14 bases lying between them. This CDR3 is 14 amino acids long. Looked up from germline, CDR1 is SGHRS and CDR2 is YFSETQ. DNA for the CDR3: TGCGCCAGCAGCTTGGAACCGTCAGGGGGGGAGCAGTACTTC. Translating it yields CASSLEPSGGEQYF.

The CDR3 DNA reads TGCAGCGCACTATTGAGCAAGCCCTACGAGCAGTACTTC. It specifies CSALLSKPYEQYF. The chain recombines TRBV29-1 with TRBJ2-7; D is ambiguous. Trimming took 7 bases from V and 2 from J, leaving 15 bases between them. From germline, CDR1 is SQVTM and CDR2 ANQGSEA. This CDR3 contains 13 residues.

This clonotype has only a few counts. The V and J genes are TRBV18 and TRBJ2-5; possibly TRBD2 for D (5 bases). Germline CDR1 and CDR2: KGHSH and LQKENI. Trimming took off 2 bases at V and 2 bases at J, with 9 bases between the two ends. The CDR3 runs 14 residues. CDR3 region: CASSPGGLQETQYF. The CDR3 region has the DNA TGTGCCAGCTCACCAGGAGGCCTACAAGAGACCCAGTACTTC. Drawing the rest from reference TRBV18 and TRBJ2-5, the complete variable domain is NAGVMQNPRHLVRRRGQEARLRCSPMKGHSHVYWYRQLPEEGLKFMVYLQKENIIDESGMPKERFSAEFPKEGPSILRIQQVVRGDSAAYFCASSPGGLQETQYFGPGTRLLVL.

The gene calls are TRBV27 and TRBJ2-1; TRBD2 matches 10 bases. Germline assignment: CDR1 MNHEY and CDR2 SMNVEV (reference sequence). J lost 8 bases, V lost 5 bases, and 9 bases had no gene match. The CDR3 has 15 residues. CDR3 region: CASSPRSGGADEQFF. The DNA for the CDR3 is TGTGCCAGCAGTCCCCGCAGCGGGGGGGCAGATGAGCAGTTCTTC.

The CDR3 loop is CASSQSRQGQETQYF. CDR3 nucleotides: TGTGCCAGCAGCCAATCTCGGCAGGGGCAAGAGACCCAGTACTTC. V usage is TRBV16 and J usage is TRBJ2-5; D possibly corresponds to TRBD1 (6 bases). V was pared by 0 bases and J by 2 bases, with 10 bases between. The CDR3 is 15 residues long. The germline CDR1 and CDR2 sequences are KGHSY and FQNENV.

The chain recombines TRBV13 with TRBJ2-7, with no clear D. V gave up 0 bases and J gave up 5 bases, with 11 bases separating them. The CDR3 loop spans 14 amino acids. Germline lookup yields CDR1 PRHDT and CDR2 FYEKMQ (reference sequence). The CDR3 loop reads CASSLGGQANEQYF. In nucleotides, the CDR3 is TGTGCCAGCAGCTTAGGCGGGCAGGCCAACGAGCAGTACTTC.

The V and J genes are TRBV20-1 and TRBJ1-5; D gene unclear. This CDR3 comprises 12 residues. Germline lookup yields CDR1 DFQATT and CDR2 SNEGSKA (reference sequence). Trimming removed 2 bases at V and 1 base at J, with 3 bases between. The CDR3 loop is CSARPSNQPQHF. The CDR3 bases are TGCAGTGCTAGACCCAGCAATCAGCCCCAGCATTTT.

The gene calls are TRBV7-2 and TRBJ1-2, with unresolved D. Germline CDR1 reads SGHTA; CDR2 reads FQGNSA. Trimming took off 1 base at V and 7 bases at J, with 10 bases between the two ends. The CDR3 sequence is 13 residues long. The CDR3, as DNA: TGTGCCAGCAGCTTAGATCGGGGAAGTGGCTACACCTTC. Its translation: CASSLDRGSGYTF.

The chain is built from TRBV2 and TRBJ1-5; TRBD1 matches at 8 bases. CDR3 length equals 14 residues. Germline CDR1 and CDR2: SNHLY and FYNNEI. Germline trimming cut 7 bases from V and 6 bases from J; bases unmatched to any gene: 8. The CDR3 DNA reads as TGTGCCAGCATTCCCGGACAGGGCGGTCAGCCCCAGCATTTT. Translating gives CASIPGQGGQPQHF.

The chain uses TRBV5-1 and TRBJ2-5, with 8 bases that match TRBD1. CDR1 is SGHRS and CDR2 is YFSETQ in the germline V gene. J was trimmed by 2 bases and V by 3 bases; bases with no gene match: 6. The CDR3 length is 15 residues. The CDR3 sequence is CASSWKDRGQETQYF. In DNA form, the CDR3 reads TGCGCCAGCAGCTGGAAAGACAGGGGACAAGAGACCCAGTACTTC.

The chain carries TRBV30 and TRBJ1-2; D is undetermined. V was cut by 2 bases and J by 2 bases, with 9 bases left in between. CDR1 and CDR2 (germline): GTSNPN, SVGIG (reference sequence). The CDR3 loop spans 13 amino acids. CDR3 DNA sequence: TGTGCCTGGAGTCGGTCCAGAAACTATGGCTACACCTTC. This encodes CAWSRSRNYGYTF.